The 32 T cell receptor beta chains below come from one sample, sequenced in a study of Ad26.COV2.S vaccination and SARS-CoV-2 variants. Some clones are missing from TCRdb's copy, which holds only in-frame ones; the method was immunoSEQ multiplex PCR. Of roughly 250,000 clones in the sample, roughly 85% were seen once. Indicated treatment: around 19 received Ad26.COV2.S at low or high dose, single or two shots; 5 received placebo; per-sample allocation not given. After the first vaccine or placebo injection, samples were drawn on day 63. The sample in question was peripheral blood, obtained in a trial of Ad26.COV2.S vaccine versus placebo. Source of these receptors: a person between 18 and 65 years old who received the Ad26.COV2.S COVID-19 vaccine or a placebo.

This chain joins TRBV5-1 and TRBJ2-3; possibly TRBD2 for D (6 bases). Germline CDR1 is SGHRS and CDR2 is YFSETQ. CDR3 size: 14 residues. V dropped 3 bases and J dropped 1 base, with 9 bases sitting between them. The CDR3 sequence is CASSYGGGTDTQYF. DNA for the CDR3: TGCGCCAGCAGCTACGGGGGAGGCACAGATACGCAGTATTTT.

The V call is TRBV3-1 (or the pseudogene TRBV3-2), the J call TRBJ2-5; possibly TRBD1 for D (6 bases). CDR1 is LGHDT and CDR2 is YNNKEL in the germline V gene (reference sequence). Trimming pared 0 bases from V and 3 bases from J, leaving 8 bases between. This CDR3 is 14 amino acids long. CDR3 in DNA: TGTGCCAGCAGCCAAGATCGGACAGAAGAGACCCAGTACTTC. This gives the protein CASSQDRTEETQYF.

This chain connects TRBV7-2 to TRBJ2-5; 8 bases are a match to TRBD2. The J segment lost 5 bases and the V segment lost 5 bases, leaving 13 bases of the junction unmatched. Germline V CDR1 and CDR2: SGHTA, FQGNSA. The CDR3 spans 16 residues. The CDR3 DNA is TGTGCCAGCAGCAGGCGGGGGGTGGTTACTGGGGAGACCCAGTACTTC. Its protein is CASSRRGVVTGETQYF.

This clone was counted a few times. Other nucleotide sequences from this sample produce the same CDR3. The chain has TRBV2 and TRBJ2-1; D possibly corresponds to TRBD2 (7 bases). CDR1 is SNHLY, CDR2 FYNNEI, per germline. The CDR3 loop spans 14 amino acids. CDR3 amino acids: CASERGGAGNEQFF. CDR3 in DNA: TGTGCTTCAGAAAGGGGGGGGGCGGGTAATGAGCAGTTCTTC.

This chain uses TRBV5-1 with TRBJ1-1, with D maybe TRBD1 (5 bases). The V gene lost 0 bases and the J gene lost 1 base, with 7 bases spanning the gap. The V gene's germline CDR1 is SGHRS and CDR2 YFSETQ. The CDR3 runs to 14 residues. As DNA, the CDR3 is TGCGCCAGCAGCTTGGGACAGTCGAACACTGAAGCTTTCTTT. Translated, it gives CASSLGQSNTEAFF.

The sample holds a few counts of this clone. The rearrangement links TRBV19 to TRBJ1-4, with D perhaps matching TRBD1 (6 bases). Germline CDR1 and CDR2: LNHDA and SQIVND (reference sequence). V lost 9 bases to trimming and J lost 1 base, with 15 bases between them. CDR3 size: 15 residues. The CDR3 DNA sequence: TGTGCCAGAGACAGGACTTATCTAACTAATGAAAAACTGTTTTTT. This codes for CARDRTYLTNEKLFF. The complete variable domain, with remaining parts taken from reference TRBV19 and TRBJ1-4, reads DGGITQSPKYLFRKEGQNVTLSCEQNLNHDAMYWYRQDPGQGLRLIYYSQIVNDFQKGDIAEGYSVSREKKESFPLTVTSAQKNPTAFYLCARDRTYLTNEKLFFGSGTQLSVL.

V and J are TRBV30 and TRBJ2-2; tentative D call: TRBD1 (6 bases). V lost 7 bases and J 7 bases, leaving 19 bases between the germline ends. CDR1 and CDR2 (germline): GTSNPN, SVGIG (reference sequence). The CDR3 covers 14 residues. The CDR3 is CASTTGRTIGELFF. The CDR3 DNA sequence: TGTGCCTCCACGACAGGAAGAACGATCGGGGAGCTGTTTTTT.

The rearrangement uses TRBV27 and TRBJ2-7; 7 bases match TRBD1. The germline V gene has CDR1 MNHEY and CDR2 SMNVEV (reference sequence). The CDR3 consists of 14 residues. V gave up 6 bases and J gave up 2 bases; unmatched junction bases: 7. In DNA, the CDR3 is TGTGCCAGCAGGACAGGGTCCGGGGCCTACGAGCAGTACGTC. Its protein is CASRTGSGAYEQYV.

The genes are TRBV7-6 and TRBJ2-3; a possible D gene is TRBD2 (5 bases). CDR3 length: 15 residues. V dropped 1 base and J dropped 2 bases, with 10 bases sitting between them. CDR1 and CDR2 (germline): SGHVS, FNYEAQ. The CDR3 DNA sequence: TGTGCCAGCAGCTTAGGTGACTACCTCACAGATACGCAGTATTTT. Translating it yields CASSLGDYLTDTQYF.

The chain recombines TRBV30 with TRBJ1-6, with D perhaps TRBD1 (5 bases). CDR1 GTSNPN and CDR2 SVGIG come from the germline V gene (reference sequence). CDR3 length: 12 amino acids. V lost 2 bases and J lost 10, with 9 bases in between. Written as DNA, the CDR3 is TGTGCCTGGAGTCGCAGGGAATCACCCCTCCACTTT. Translated, it gives CAWSRRESPLHF.

The rearrangement links TRBV27 to TRBJ1-1; D is unclear. Germline CDR1 MNHEY, CDR2 SMNVEV (reference sequence). The CDR3 sequence is 14 residues long. Trimming took 2 bases from V and 4 from J, leaving 11 bases between them. This CDR3 is CASSLKGGSTEAFF. The CDR3 DNA follows: TGTGCCAGCAGTTTAAAGGGAGGGAGCACTGAAGCTTTCTTT.

The rearrangement uses TRBV9 and TRBJ2-2; D is unresolved. The V end was cut by 1 base, the J end by 7 bases, with 14 bases between. CDR3 length: 15 amino acids. Germline values: CDR1 SGDLS, CDR2 YYNGEE. This CDR3 reads CASSVMDGALGELFF. CDR3 DNA sequence: TGTGCCAGCAGCGTAATGGATGGTGCGCTCGGGGAGCTGTTTTTT. Together with reference TRBV9 and TRBJ2-2, the CDR3 gives the full variable domain: DSGVTQTPKHLITATGQRVTLRCSPRSGDLSVYWYQQSLDQGLQFLIQYYNGEERAKGNILERFSAQQFPDLHSELNLSSLELGDSALYFCASSVMDGALGELFFGEGSRLTVL.

V gene TRBV11-2 combines with J gene TRBJ1-4; D gene unclear. Germline-derived CDR1 and CDR2 are SGHAT and FQNNGV. CDR3 size: 17 residues. V lost 0 bases, J lost 1 base, and 12 bases lay in between. The CDR3 region has the DNA TGTGCCAGCAGCTTAGATCGATCAGGTCGAACTAATGAAAAACTGTTTTTT. Protein sequence: CASSLDRSGRTNEKLFF.

This chain joins TRBV29-1 and TRBJ1-2, with a tentative D call TRBD1 (6 bases). V was trimmed by 1 base and J by 4 bases, leaving 13 bases between them. CDR3 size: 14 residues. Per germline, CDR1 SQVTM and CDR2 ANQGSEA. The CDR3 DNA is TGCAGCGTTGAAGGACAAAAAGGGGGCTATGGCTACACCTTC. Translating it yields CSVEGQKGGYGYTF.

Details on this clone: Other DNA sequences in the same sample also yield this CDR3. The V call is TRBV18, the J call TRBJ2-5; D is uncertain. The V end was cut by 2 bases, the J end by 2 bases, with 6 bases between. The V gene's germline CDR1 is KGHSH and CDR2 LQKENI. There are 13 residues in the CDR3. The CDR3 DNA is TGTGCCAGCTCACCAGGGCAGCAAGAGACCCAGTACTTC. Encoded protein: CASSPGQQETQYF. Full variable domain (remainder filled in from reference TRBV18 and TRBJ2-5): NAGVMQNPRHLVRRRGQEARLRCSPMKGHSHVYWYRQLPEEGLKFMVYLQKENIIDESGMPKERFSAEFPKEGPSILRIQQVVRGDSAAYFCASSPGQQETQYFGPGTRLLVL.

The gene calls are TRBV10-1 and TRBJ2-7; no clear D. V shed 2 bases and J shed 3 bases, with 17 bases lying between them. Germline V gives CDR1 WNHNN, CDR2 SYGVQD (reference sequence). The CDR3 has 16 residues. The CDR3 sequence is CASSELSRCSGYEQYV. The CDR3, as DNA: TGCGCCAGCAGTGAGCTCTCGCGTTGCTCAGGCTACGAGCAGTACGTC.

This chain links TRBV6-6 with TRBJ2-7; 7 bases fit TRBD1. CDR1 and CDR2 from the germline V gene are MNHNY and SVGAGI (reference sequence). The V and J ends lost 5 bases and 3 bases, in that order; junction bases with no gene match: 7. CDR3 length: 14 amino acids. CDR3 residues: CASSSPDRRYEQYF. The CDR3 DNA is TGTGCCAGCAGTAGCCCGGACAGGCGCTACGAGCAGTACTTC.

The V call is TRBV5-1, the J call TRBJ1-5, with 8 positions matching TRBD1. Per the germline V gene, CDR1 is SGHRS and CDR2 is YFSETQ. The junction had 2 bases not matched to a gene; V was cut back by 5 bases and J by 1 base. The CDR3 has 14 residues. CDR3 in amino acids: CASRAGGSNQPQHF. CDR3 DNA: TGCGCCAGCAGGGCAGGGGGCAGCAATCAGCCCCAGCATTTT.

This chain connects TRBV3-1 (or the pseudogene TRBV3-2) to TRBJ1-3; D is perhaps TRBD1 (6 bases). The V end was cut by 6 bases, the J end by 5 bases, with 8 bases between. The CDR3 runs to 12 residues. Germline values: CDR1 LGHDT, CDR2 YNNKEL (reference sequence). CDR3 loop: CASRQGRNTIYF. In DNA form, the CDR3 reads TGTGCCAGCAGACAGGGTAGAAACACCATATATTTT.

This chain uses TRBV27 with TRBJ1-1; D remains ambiguous. The CDR3 consists of 13 residues. Trimming took 2 bases from V and 2 from J, leaving 6 bases between them. The germline V gene encodes CDR1 MNHEY and CDR2 SMNVEV (reference sequence). CDR3 DNA: TGTGCCAGCAGTTTACGACCCAACACTGAAGCTTTCTTT. Its translation: CASSLRPNTEAFF.

DNA for the CDR3: TGTGCCAGCAGTGGATTGACAAAAGTTGAAGAGACCCAGTACTTC. Translating gives CASSGLTKVEETQYF. This chain uses TRBV25-1 with TRBJ2-5; unclear D gene. This CDR3 is built from 15 residues. Germline CDR1 and CDR2: MGHDK and SYGVNS. Trimming removed 4 bases from V and 3 bases from J, with 15 bases in between.

The chain links TRBV7-9 to TRBJ2-1; 14 bases agree with TRBD2. The J segment lost 6 bases and the V segment lost 6 bases, leaving 7 bases of the junction unmatched. The CDR3 has 16 residues. Germline lookup yields CDR1 SEHNR and CDR2 FQNEAQ (reference sequence). The CDR3, as DNA: TGTGCCAGCAGTCTAGGGACTAGCGGGGGATCCAATGAGCAGTTCTTC. Translation: CASSLGTSGGSNEQFF.

The rearrangement uses TRBV2 and TRBJ1-3; no firm D call. The CDR3 extends over 14 amino acids. CDR1 and CDR2 (germline): SNHLY, FYNNEI. Between the trimmed V and J ends, which lost 7 bases and 2 bases, there was a span of 12 bases. DNA of the CDR3: TGTGCCAGCACCAAAGACCCCCCTGGAAACACCATATATTTT. This gives the protein CASTKDPPGNTIYF.

The genes are TRBV6-2 or TRBV6-3 and TRBJ2-7; D unclear. CDR1 MNHEY and CDR2 SVGEGT come from the germline V gene. This CDR3 is built from 12 residues. V lost 2 bases to trimming and J lost 5 bases, with 7 bases between them. CDR3 DNA sequence: TGTGCCAGCAGTTACGGGGTCGACGAGCAGTACGTC. Translating it yields CASSYGVDEQYV.

The chain combines TRBV28 with TRBJ2-5; 8 positions match TRBD2. V lost 4 bases and J lost 5; bases outside the gene matches: 12. Germline CDR1 MDHEN, CDR2 SYDVKM. The CDR3 is made up of 16 amino acids. The CDR3 sequence is CASSSGLADPRETQYF. CDR3 sequence (DNA): TGTGCCAGCAGTTCTGGACTAGCAGACCCCAGGGAGACCCAGTACTTC.

CDR3 nucleotides: TGTGCCAGCAACCCTAGACATCGGGCGTACGAGCAGTACGTC. It encodes CASNPRHRAYEQYV. The J gene is TRBJ2-7, the V gene TRBV28; no reliable D call. Germline values: CDR1 MDHEN, CDR2 SYDVKM. The CDR3 totals 14 residues. The V and J ends lost 7 bases and 4 bases respectively, with 17 bases between them.

Regarding this clone: The same CDR3 arises from other DNA sequences in this sample as well. The chain recombines TRBV30 with TRBJ1-1; D call uncertain. Germline V gene data show CDR1 as GTSNPN and CDR2 as SVGIG (reference sequence). The CDR3 has 12 residues. Trimming stripped 0 bases from V and 4 bases from J, with 6 bases between. The CDR3 spells CAWSVLITEAFF. The DNA of the CDR3 is TGTGCCTGGAGTGTACTAATCACTGAAGCTTTCTTT.

This chain links TRBV29-1 with TRBJ1-1, with TRBD1 matching over 7 bases. Germline CDR1 and CDR2: SQVTM and ANQGSEA. V was clipped by 5 bases and J by 1 base; unmatched bases: 4. This CDR3 comprises 13 residues. The CDR3: CSVSGQPNTEAFF. For the CDR3, the DNA is TGCAGCGTTTCGGGACAGCCGAACACTGAAGCTTTCTTT.

This chain links TRBV10-1 with TRBJ2-7; no reliable D call. V lost 3 bases and J lost 5, with 17 bases in between. Germline-derived CDR1 and CDR2 are WNHNN and SYGVQD (reference sequence). The CDR3 is made up of 15 amino acids. The CDR3 DNA is TGCGCCAGCAGTGACCCGGGCCTACTACCCCACGAGCAGTACGTC. It codes for CASSDPGLLPHEQYV.

This sequence joins TRBV11-1 and TRBJ2-7; D gene ambiguous. The CDR3 contains 15 residues. Germline CDR1 reads SGHAT; CDR2 reads FQDESV (reference sequence). The V gene lost 3 bases and the J gene lost 2 bases, with 14 bases spanning the gap. In DNA, the CDR3 is TGTGCCAGCAGCTTCGGGCAAACACGCACCTACGAGCAGTACTTC. Translation: CASSFGQTRTYEQYF.

This rearrangement joins TRBV6-5 to TRBJ1-5; D not resolved. V was clipped by 0 bases and J by 11 bases, with 11 bases between them. The CDR3 is made up of 13 amino acids. From germline, CDR1 is MNHEY and CDR2 SVGAGI. This chain's CDR3 is CASSYSPRSSQHF. CDR3 coding DNA: TGTGCCAGCAGTTACTCGCCACGTTCGTCCCAGCATTTT.

The chain combines TRBV4-2 with TRBJ2-2; D call uncertain. The CDR3 has 15 amino acids. The ends were cut back, 0 bases at V and 5 bases at J, with 10 bases in the middle. Germline V gene data show CDR1 as LGHNA and CDR2 as YNFKEQ. The CDR3 nucleotides are TGTGCCAGCAGCCAAGAGTTATTCGCGACCGGGGAGCTGTTTTTT. Translated, it gives CASSQELFATGELFF.